The sequence of this T cell receptor (beta chain) was determined in a study of OX40 agonist ivuxolimab in advanced cancers. In the study overall: At doses from 0.01 to 10 mg/kg, patients were given intravenous ivuxolimab every 2 weeks. Findings and caveats of the study: The study did not work out the antigen specificity of the expanded peripheral T cells. Also showing low normalized T-cell clonal expansion were some of the nonresponders.

This CDR3 has 13 residues. From germline, CDR1 is MNHNY and CDR2 SVGAGI (reference sequence). The V and J ends lost 7 bases and 5 bases respectively, with 12 bases between them. On this clone: As yet, its antigen is unknown.

The assay was immunoSEQ multiplex PCR, and TCRdb's table has in-frame clones only and misses some. The table lists about 100,000 clones, 85% to 95% of them singletons. Sequenced here: CD4+ or CD8+ T cells sorted from blood, sampled in a trial of the OX40 agonist ivuxolimab. The V call is TRBV6-6, the J call TRBJ1-5, with a weak D call TRBD1 (6 bases). The sequence came from an adult with an advanced solid tumor such as melanoma, head and neck, liver or kidney cancer. CDR3 nucleotide sequence: TGTGCCAGCAATGGCAGGGGAGATCAGCCCCAGCATTTT. Protein: CASNGRGDQPQHF.